This TCR beta chain stems from a study of T cell clonality in common variable immunodeficiency. Whole-study findings and limits: Patient heterogeneity in the CVID cohort limited correlations between repertoire features and clinical complications. Shared TCRbeta clones were fewer between CVID subjects than controls. TCRbeta clonality was increased in CVID versus healthy controls.

Only in-frame clones appear in the TCRdb table, and some are missing; sequencing was by immunoSEQ multiplex PCR. The profile covers fewer than 65,000 clones, none occurring a single time. This clone has at least ten counts. Its antigen is undetermined. Read data end 3 residues before the CDR3 end; the end is taken from the germline J gene. In germline, CDR1 is MNHNS, CDR2 SASEGT. V was clipped by 2 bases and J by 2 bases; unmatched bases: 4. The CDR3 runs 15 residues. The source is a person between 18 and 70 years old in good health. The chain links TRBV6-1 to TRBJ2-3; TRBD2 agrees at 7 bases. The sample taken for sequencing was peripheral blood mononuclear cells. The CDR3 protein is CASSEWGGATDTQYF. The DNA read from the CDR3 is TGTGCCAGCAGTGAATGGGGAGGGGCCACAGATACG.